Presented here are 2 T cell receptor beta chains from one specimen sequenced in a study of tumour-infiltrating T cells in Burkitt lymphoma. Assay used: immunoSEQ multiplex PCR; TCRdb lists only in-frame clones, some missing. The data contain around 50,000 clones, more than 25% of them singletons. Sequencing was carried out using tumor tissue. These receptors were collected from a human donor with Burkitt lymphoma.

The J gene is TRBJ2-2, the V gene TRBV7-3; D not resolved. In germline, CDR1 is SGHTA, CDR2 FQGTGA. The V and J ends lost 6 bases and 8 bases respectively, with 10 bases between them. The CDR3 contains 12 residues. Here the CDR3 DNA reads TGTGCCAGCAGTTCAGGCTATGGGGAGCTGTTTTTT. This sequence encodes CASSSGYGELFF. The full variable domain, in which reference TRBV7-3 and TRBJ2-2 provide the parts outside the CDR3, is GAGVSQTPSNKVTEKGKYVELRCDPISGHTALYWYRQSLGQGPEFLIYFQGTGAADDSGLPNDRFFAVRPEGSVSTLKIQRTERGDSAVYLCASSSGYGELFFGEGSRLTVL.

This clone was seen a handful of times. The J gene is TRBJ1-1, the V gene TRBV6-6; D is ambiguous. CDR3 length: 12 residues. V lost 6 bases, J lost 1 base, and 6 bases lay in between. Germline assignment: CDR1 MNHNY and CDR2 SVGAGI (reference sequence). This CDR3 reads CASSRQNTEAFF. For the CDR3, the DNA is TGTGCCAGCAGCCGGCAGAACACTGAAGCTTTCTTT.